Sequencing of this T cell receptor beta chain was carried out in a study of blood T cell repertoires in COVID-19. The CDR3 is 16 amino acids. Germline V gene lookup returns CDR1 SGHAT and CDR2 FQNNGV. Trimming at V came to 5 bases and at J to 4 bases, leaving 9 bases not matched to a gene. This clone was recorded only once. Generated by immunoSEQ multiplex PCR, the TCRdb table keeps only in-frame clones and is missing some. The sample contains roughly 120,000 clones, roughly 88% of which appear only once. The gene calls are TRBV11-2 and TRBJ2-7; 12 nucleotides align to TRBD2. Sequencing was carried out using peripheral blood. The sequence was obtained from a woman of 80 years or more with active or convalescent COVID-19. CDR3: CASSPRRTSGIYEQYF. The CDR3 region has the DNA TGTGCCAGCAGCCCCAGACGGACTAGCGGGATTTACGAGCAGTACTTC.